This T cell receptor (beta chain) stems from a study of T cells in Graves' hyperthyroidism and ophthalmopathy. RNA transcripts gave rise to amplified TCR beta CDR3 regions. The primer set for the first-round RT-PCR of the TCR CDR3 was HTBI. A single record per CDR3 protein comes from TCRdb applying MiXCR to the multiplex PCR reads. The data contain hundreds of thousands of distinct CDR3 sequences, about 13% of them singletons. Patients aged 18 to 65 had newly diagnosed hyperthyroidism of under 2 months' duration. PBMCs were derived from roughly 10 ml fresh peripheral blood. CDR3 size: 17 residues. V dropped 0 bases and J dropped 0 bases, with 11 bases sitting between them. The germline V gene encodes CDR1 KGHDR and CDR2 SFDVKD. This clonotype turned up a few times.

V gene TRBV24-1 combines with J gene TRBJ2-4; unclear D gene. The sequenced sample consisted of blood. This TCR was sampled from a woman between 18 and 29 years old with Graves' hyperthyroidism. CDR3 loop: CATSDLPGELAKNIQYF. The CDR3 region has the DNA TGTGCCACCAGTGATTTGCCGGGCGAACTAGCCAAAAACATTCAGTACTTC.